This TCR beta chain was recovered during a study of radiotherapy plus CTLA-4 blockade in lung cancer. Across the study: An objective response was seen in around a sixth of patients, and disease control in over 25%.

The CDR3 has 15 residues. Trimming cost V 6 bases and J 5 bases; bases outside gene matches: 9. The germline gives CDR1 MNHEY, CDR2 SVGAGI. Concerning this clone itself: Antigen: not known.

Receiving focal radiation plus CTLA-4 blockade with ipilimumab were patients who had chemo-refractory metastatic non-small-cell lung cancer. Sequencing used immunoSEQ multiplex PCR; TCRdb keeps in-frame clones, though not all of them. The sample lists fewer than 100,000 clones; 75% to 90% were seen once. Notes on the study in general: Reported findings show early blood T cell clone dynamics, with interferon-beta, best predicted response. Subsequent to radiotherapy plus ipilimumab, tumor-derived TCR clones underwent expansion in blood.

Sequencing used peripheral blood, obtained from a patient treated with radiotherapy plus ipilimumab. The TCR sequence derives from a human donor with non-small cell lung cancer who had stable disease on radiotherapy plus ipilimumab. The chain couples TRBV6-5 to TRBJ1-5; 8 bases map to TRBD1. CDR3 nucleotide sequence: TGTGCCAGCAGCCCCGCCGGACAGGGAGATCAGCCCCAGCATTTT. Protein: CASSPAGQGDQPQHF.